This paragraph reports one T cell receptor (beta chain). This entry comes from a study of Graves' ophthalmopathy and Graves' hyperthyroidism. Investigators amplified TCR beta CDR3 regions from RNA transcripts. The first-round RT-PCR employed HTBI primers together with the Qiagen OneStep RT-PCR kit. A multiplex PCR was then performed as the second round. TCRdb re-called the multiplex PCR reads through MiXCR, storing one row per CDR3 protein. Among hundreds of thousands of distinct CDR3 sequences listed, about two fifths were seen once. Between the trimmed V and J ends, which lost 3 bases and 3 bases, there was a span of 14 bases. The CDR3 loop spans 15 amino acids. The V gene's germline CDR1 is MNHEY and CDR2 SMNVEV (reference sequence).

The chain recombines TRBV27 with TRBJ2-5; D might be TRBD2 (6 bases). The clonotype was recovered from an adult man with Graves' ophthalmopathy. The sequencing sample was made of peripheral blood. CDR3 region: CASSLGGKSEETQYF. The CDR3 DNA follows: TGTGCCAGCAGTTTGGGAGGCAAGAGCGAAGAGACCCAGTACTTC.